This TCR beta chain was sequenced for a study of blood T cell repertoires in COVID-19. The V and J ends lost 3 bases and 4 bases, in that order; junction bases with no gene match: 10. There are 18 residues in the CDR3. The V gene's germline CDR1 is MNHEY and CDR2 SVGEGT. Sequencing used immunoSEQ multiplex PCR; TCRdb keeps in-frame clones, though not all of them. The table lists tens of thousands of clones, roughly nine tenths of them singletons, with more than 15% in the top ten. The gene calls are TRBV6-2 or TRBV6-3 and TRBJ2-2, with 11 bases fitting TRBD2. This TCR came from an elderly woman with active or convalescent COVID-19. Sequenced material: peripheral blood. The CDR3 sequence is CASSYASGGPPPTGELFF. CDR3 coding DNA: TGTGCCAGCAGTTATGCTAGCGGGGGGCCCCCCCCCACCGGGGAGCTGTTTTTT.